A single sample gave rise to the 15 T cell receptor beta chains below, sequenced in a study of blood T cell repertoires in COVID-19. Measured with immunoSEQ multiplex PCR; TCRdb has only the in-frame clones, and not every one. The sample has about 68,000 clones; about 86% are singletons. Sequenced sample: peripheral blood. The receptors were gathered from a man aged 45-65 years with acute or convalescent COVID-19.

V is TRBV6-5 and J is TRBJ1-6; 7 nucleotides line up with TRBD1. Germline lookup yields CDR1 MNHEY and CDR2 SVGAGI. V shed 7 bases, J shed 6 bases, and the junction held 6 bases outside the gene matches. CDR3 length: 14 amino acids. The CDR3 DNA sequence: TGTGCCAGCACGCCGACAGGGATTAATTCACCCCTCCACTTT. As protein: CASTPTGINSPLHF.

V gene TRBV19 combines with J gene TRBJ2-1; 10 nucleotides agree with TRBD1. After removal of 6 bases from V and 2 bases from J, the junction contained 4 bases not matched to a gene. Germline loops: CDR1 LNHDA, CDR2 SQIVND (reference sequence). The CDR3 runs 15 residues. In DNA form, the CDR3 reads TGTGCCAGTAGCCCCGGGACAGGGGCCTACAATGAGCAGTTCTTC. Translation gives CASSPGTGAYNEQFF.

V gene TRBV6-2 or TRBV6-3 combines with J gene TRBJ2-7, with a tentative D call TRBD2 (6 bases). Looked up from germline, CDR1 is MNHEY and CDR2 is SVGEGT. This CDR3 contains 13 residues. V was pared by 4 bases and J by 2 bases, with 9 bases between. The DNA for the CDR3 is TGTGCCAGCAGTTTTAGCGGTCCCTACGAGCAGTACTTC. It yields the protein CASSFSGPYEQYF.

J is TRBJ2-7 and V is TRBV10-2; tentatively, D is TRBD1 (6 bases). CDR1 WSHSY and CDR2 SAAADI come from the germline V gene. The ends were cut back, 6 bases at V and 6 bases at J, with 15 bases in the middle. The CDR3 sequence is 13 residues long. CDR3 amino acids: CASRGTLGSEQYF. The CDR3 DNA is TGCGCCAGCAGGGGGACATTAGGGTCCGAGCAGTACTTC.

The rearrangement joins TRBV6-5 to TRBJ2-5; weak D call: TRBD1 (6 bases). The CDR3 covers 15 residues. The V gene lost 5 bases and the J gene lost 4 bases, with 17 bases spanning the gap. Germline V CDR1 and CDR2: MNHEY, SVGAGI. The CDR3 DNA is TGTGCCAGCAGTACGAAGCAGGGGTATCGAGAGACCCAGTACTTC. It translates to CASSTKQGYRETQYF.

The chain combines TRBV27 with TRBJ2-1, with 8 bases fitting TRBD2. V shed 7 bases and J 2 bases; nucleotides not matched to a gene: 4. The germline V gene encodes CDR1 MNHEY and CDR2 SMNVEV (reference sequence). There are 14 residues in the CDR3. CDR3 DNA: TGTGCCAGCACCTATAGCGGGGCCTACAATGAGCAGTTCTTC. Protein sequence: CASTYSGAYNEQFF.

The rearrangement links TRBV6-5 to TRBJ2-3, with TRBD1 identical over 9 bases. Germline V lookup: CDR1 MNHEY, CDR2 SVGAGI. This CDR3 comprises 15 residues. Germline trimming cut 4 bases from V and 5 bases from J; bases unmatched to any gene: 7. CDR3 sequence: CASSSPGQGVDTQYF. Here the CDR3 DNA reads TGTGCCAGCAGTTCACCGGGACAGGGTGTAGATACGCAGTATTTT.

In this sample, this clone turned up many times. The chain couples TRBV19 to TRBJ1-4, with D possibly matching TRBD1 (6 bases). The CDR3 consists of 15 residues. V lost 10 bases, J lost 7 bases, and 22 bases lay in between. CDR1 is LNHDA, CDR2 SQIVND, per germline (reference sequence). The CDR3 region has the DNA TGTGCCACCGCGACCCGGGGGGCGGGTGGTGAAAAACTGTTTTTT. It is translated as CATATRGAGGEKLFF.

This clone appeared a few times. This chain links TRBV30 with TRBJ1-6, with D unresolved. V dropped 4 bases and J dropped 0 bases, with 7 bases sitting between them. This CDR3 region has 14 residues. From germline, CDR1 is GTSNPN and CDR2 SVGIG (reference sequence). CDR3 in amino acids: CAWKPTSYNSPLHF. Written as DNA, the CDR3 is TGTGCCTGGAAGCCCACCTCCTATAATTCACCCCTCCACTTT.

The chain couples TRBV6-5 to TRBJ2-3, with 7 bases matching TRBD2. The CDR3 runs 13 residues. Unmatched junction bases numbered 4, after V lost 6 bases and J lost 4 bases. CDR1 MNHEY and CDR2 SVGAGI come from the germline V gene. CDR3 in amino acids: CASRTAGADTQYF. CDR3 nucleotide sequence: TGTGCCAGCAGGACCGCGGGAGCAGATACGCAGTATTTT.

The chain combines TRBV2 with TRBJ2-1, with D uncertain. This CDR3 has 12 amino acids. V lost 5 bases and J 8 bases, leaving 10 bases between the germline ends. Per germline, CDR1 SNHLY and CDR2 FYNNEI. CDR3 sequence reads: CASSPPEDEQFF. CDR3 DNA: TGTGCCAGCAGTCCCCCAGAGGATGAGCAGTTCTTC.

The chain uses TRBV10-3 and TRBJ1-2; tentative D call: TRBD1 (5 bases). V was pared by 6 bases and J by 4 bases, with 9 bases between. There are 12 residues in the CDR3. The germline gives CDR1 ENHRY, CDR2 SYGVKD. CDR3 coding DNA: TGTGCCATCAGCAAAGACAGCTATGGCTACACCTTC. It encodes CAISKDSYGYTF.

The V call is TRBV29-1, the J call TRBJ2-2; possible D gene TRBD2, 6 bases. CDR3 size: 16 residues. The germline V and J ends were trimmed by 4 bases and 4 bases, with 19 bases remaining between them. Germline loops: CDR1 SQVTM, CDR2 ANQGSEA. This CDR3 is CSVVPTGESITGELFF. The CDR3 DNA reads as TGCAGCGTTGTTCCCACGGGGGAGTCTATCACCGGGGAGCTGTTTTTT.

This chain links TRBV2 with TRBJ1-2, with D possibly matching TRBD1 (5 bases). The CDR3 totals 13 residues. In germline, CDR1 is SNHLY, CDR2 FYNNEI. Trimming cost V 9 bases and J 4 bases, with 15 bases left between them. The CDR3 protein is CARGEGDSYGYTF. The CDR3 region has the DNA TGTGCCAGGGGGGAGGGAGACAGCTATGGCTACACCTTC.

This clone appeared once. The chain employs TRBV3-1 (or the pseudogene TRBV3-2) and TRBJ2-1; the match to TRBD2 covers 9 bases. CDR3 size: 16 residues. Trimming at V came to 0 bases and at J to 4 bases, leaving 4 bases not matched to a gene. Germline values: CDR1 LGHDT, CDR2 YNNKEL (reference sequence). CDR3 residues: CASSQEGGGVYNEQFF. The CDR3 bases are TGTGCCAGCAGCCAAGAGGGCGGGGGGGTATACAATGAGCAGTTCTTC.